Listed below are T cell receptor beta chains from one sample, sequenced in a study of shared clonotypes between healthy human individuals. TCRdb's table, derived via immunoSEQ multiplex PCR, lists solely in-frame clones and lacks some. Of about 1.5 million clones listed, under 99% are singletons. Sequencing was carried out using naive CD4+ T cells sorted from blood. The receptors derive from a man aged 25-45 years in good health. Each CDR3 is given with its conserved first and last residue. A D gene is named only where the DNA matches it firmly. The listing skips clone size in some rows; elsewhere it reads once, few, many or a size class.

D,V,size,CDR3
NA,TRBV10-2,NA,CASSEAGTSTDTQYF
TRBD2,TRBV7-2,NA,CASSLVLLAGEFRELFF
TRBD1,TRBV2,NA,CASSEEGQINNEQFF
NA,TRBV9,NA,CASSTTGLELGNTIYF
NA,TRBV28,NA,CASSLPGQVGNQPQHF
NA,TRBV5-1,NA,CASSKDIISSNEQFF
NA,TRBV7-8,NA,CASSLIEPNTGELFF
TRBD2,TRBV6-1,NA,CASRRLAGQETQYF
NA,TRBV9,NA,CASSVATGYEQYF
NA,TRBV7-2,NA,CASSLVFFGGVRYGYTF
NA,TRBV28,NA,CASSSAETQGGEQYF
NA,TRBV7-8,NA,CASSPPTQGNTIYF
NA,TRBV7-2,NA,CASSPRWQGGQYF
NA,TRBV28,NA,CASSLWGARTRNEQYF
TRBD2,TRBV5-4,NA,CASSGVRESHNEQFF
NA,TRBV28,once,CASSLSGTLRTEAFF
NA,TRBV28,NA,CASSSRGGSGSDEQFF
NA,TRBV6-1,NA,CASSEAGTYEQYF
NA,TRBV5-5,NA,CASRTDGYSEQFF
NA,TRBV12-5,NA,CASGLVADTQYF
TRBD2,TRBV19,NA,CASSMTSGILEQYF
NA,TRBV6-5,once,CASSPWGGEAFF
NA,TRBV6-5,NA,CASSRGQSGYEQYF
TRBD1,TRBV7-9,once,CASSSGQRATNEKLFF
TRBD2,TRBV7-2,NA,CASSFLGLAGEPYEQYF
NA,TRBV7-2,NA,CASSLEGGQPQHF
TRBD1,TRBV28,NA,CASSNTRTGLRQPQHF
NA,TRBV19,NA,CASSIAASTDTQYF
TRBD1,TRBV6-5,NA,CASSYSTGVNTEAFF
TRBD2,TRBV7-2,NA,CASRQPGLGVPYEQYF
NA,TRBV28,NA,CASSFPRASFFNNEQFF
NA,TRBV7-9,NA,CASSLVGGSRSSYEQYF
NA,TRBV19,NA,CALGVYSRQYF
TRBD1,TRBV5-1,NA,CASSSRGSNTGELFF
NA,TRBV2,NA,CASSDRIISPQHF
NA,TRBV7-9,NA,CASSLDRGNTIYF
NA,TRBV6-6,once,CASSSGGSYNEQFF
TRBD1,TRBV28,NA,CASSSTGISNQPQHF
NA,TRBV4-3,NA,CASSLTRMNYGYTF
NA,TRBV30,once,CAWAGWSSYEQYF
NA,TRBV5-1,once,CASSSWERNTEAFF
NA,TRBV11-3,NA,CASSPGGNYNEQFF
NA,TRBV9,NA,CASSAQPGQPQHF
NA,TRBV10-3,NA,CAISGTDTEAFF
NA,TRBV7-9,NA,CASSQQQGSYTF
NA,TRBV4-1,NA,CASSQGTQRPNEQFF
NA,TRBV7-2,NA,CASSSGQYEQYF
NA,TRBV5-1,NA,CASSFGTPIQETQYF
NA,TRBV15,NA,CATSRVGATVKFF
NA,TRBV28,NA,CASRDTGPTGETQYF
NA,TRBV18,NA,CASSPLAAWYEQFF
NA,TRBV2,NA,CASRAGTQYF
NA,TRBV27,NA,CASSKQMTRQPQHF
TRBD2,TRBV19,NA,CASSIGLAGGPSGELFF
NA,TRBV6-6,once,CAGHTDGFVTEAFF
TRBD2,TRBV5-8,NA,CASVIAGGPRNEQFF
TRBD1,TRBV19,NA,CASSTPLRTGSYEQYF
NA,TRBV5-1,NA,CASSLKPYSYEQYF
NA,TRBV5-1,once,CASSLAGGATEAFF
NA,TRBV7-2,NA,CASSLGGKNGNYGYTF